This T cell receptor (beta chain) was sequenced during a study of CD8+CD57+ T cells in acquired aplastic anemia (dated 2018 in TCRdb). Regarding the complete study: A mean of about 3 ug of DNA, ranging from roughly 0.18 to 30 ug, was extracted from sorted CD4+ and CD8+ cells. CD8+CD57+ expansion was defined as frequency above the mean frequency observed in healthy subjects.

Deletion took 4 bases off V and 1 base off J, with a span of 3 bases between the germline ends. CDR1 is given as SEHNR and CDR2 as FQNEAQ, both from the germline V gene (reference sequence). The CDR3 has 12 amino acids, counting the end cysteine and phenylalanine. Left in the record is the CDR3 DNA by itself, 36 bases read in frame from the first base. Flow cytometry had shown CD8+CD57+ cell expansion in the patients selected for sequencing. Every patient had a diagnosis of severe acquired aplastic anemia based on International Study of Aplastic Anemia and Agranulocytosis and Camitta criteria. At the time blood was sampled, none of the patients had received any therapy. TCR repertoires of sorted CD4+ and CD8+ blood T cells from severe aplastic anemia patients and healthy subjects were deep-sequenced in the study. Patients were enrolled under clinicaltrials.gov protocols 00001620, 01623167, 00001397, 00071045, 00081523 and 00961064 in the USA. Ficoll-Paque density gradient centrifugation was used to isolate peripheral blood mononuclear cells. Before DNA extraction, CD4+ and CD8+ T cells were sorted by FACS or by magnetic beads.

Genomic DNA served as template for TCR beta VDJ combination and CDR3 sequence profiling. An Illumina HiSeq 2000 was used for TCR repertoire sequencing. As for how the authors treated the data: Repertoire assessment relied on Simpson's diversity index, CDR3 size and DJ length profiles, and TRBV/TRBJ rearrangement plots. Whichever DNA sequence was most abundant in the deep sequencing data was defined as the immunodominant clone. CDR3 amino acid sequences were checked for sharing across subjects and were also compared against the VDJdb database and published repertoires. Using fastp trimming at Q25 and MiXCR clonotype assembly, TCRdb reanalyzed the public sequencing data and kept in-frame beta chains. CDR3 protein duplicates are merged, each entry listing the most common genes and DNA. The authors' filters were not applied to this entry. For this sample the table gives about 170,000 distinct CDR3 sequences, of which roughly 48% were detected only once. About 1% of the sample lies in the top ten.

As regards this clonotype: Its antigen specificity is not known. Base quality data are lacking; no much larger clone is found one base away.

Paper-wide results and their limitations: Fewer than 35 CD8+ CDR3 sequences were found to be shared between patients and controls, but these sequences appeared to be highly expressed in patients and within the immunodominant clones of the patients. CD8+ Simpson's diversity did not differ significantly between patients and healthy controls (P=0.060).

The sequencing input was sorted CD4+, CD8+, or CD8+CD57+ T cells (not recorded which) from PBMCs. The chain is assembled from TRBV7-9 and TRBJ2-3, with the D gene call left open. This TCR derives from a human donor with aplastic anemia. DNA sequence: TGTGCCAGCAGCTCTGGCACAGATACGCAGTATTTT. Its protein product is CASSSGTDTQYF. The CDR3 plus the reference TRBV7-9 and TRBJ2-3 genes for the other parts give the full variable domain: DTGVSQNPRHKITKRGQNVTFRCDPISEHNRLYWYRQTLGQGPEFLTYFQNEAQLEKSRLLSDRFSAERPKGSFSTLEIQRTEQGDSAMYLCASSSGTDTQYFGPGTRLTVL.